The T cell receptor beta chain described here comes from a study of shared clonotypes between healthy human individuals. CDR3 length equals 15 residues. Germline trimming cut 3 bases from V and 7 bases from J; bases unmatched to any gene: 11. Germline V gene data show CDR1 as LNHDA and CDR2 as SQIVND (reference sequence). Authors' analysis steps: Filtering differed because ImmunoSEQ produced junction-only sequences that carried no quality scores. Libraries were prepared by immunoSEQ multiplex PCR; TCRdb keeps only in-frame clonotypes and omits some of them. The DNA was the basis for D and trimming; V, J and clone size are from that table. This table holds about 710,000 clones, 73% found once. Findings and limits, study-wide: Generally, naive subsets (rather than memory subsets) showed larger estimated richness.

About this clone itself: As yet, its antigen is unknown.

The rearrangement links TRBV19 to TRBJ1-2; TRBD1 matches at 7 bases. The specimen was memory CD4+ T cells sorted from blood. Regarding subset: CD45RA-negative fraction. This sequence originates from a woman between 25 and 40 years old in good health. CDR3 protein: CASSILSQGETGYTF. The CDR3 DNA reads TGTGCCAGTAGTATTTTGAGTCAGGGGGAAACTGGCTACACCTTC.